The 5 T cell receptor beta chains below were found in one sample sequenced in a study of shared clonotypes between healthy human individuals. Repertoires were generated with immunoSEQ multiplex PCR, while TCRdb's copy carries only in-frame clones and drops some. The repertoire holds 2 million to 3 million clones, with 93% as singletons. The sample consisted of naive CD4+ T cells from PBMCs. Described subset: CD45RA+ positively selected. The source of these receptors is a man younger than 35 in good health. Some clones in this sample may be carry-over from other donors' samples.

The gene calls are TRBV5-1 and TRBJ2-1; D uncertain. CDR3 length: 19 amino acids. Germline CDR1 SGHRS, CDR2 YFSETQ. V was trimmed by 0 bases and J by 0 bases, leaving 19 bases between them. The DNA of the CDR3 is TGCGCCAGCAGCTTGGCGCCCTTAAAAGCGTCCAGCTCCTACAATGAGCAGTTCTTC. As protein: CASSLAPLKASSSYNEQFF.

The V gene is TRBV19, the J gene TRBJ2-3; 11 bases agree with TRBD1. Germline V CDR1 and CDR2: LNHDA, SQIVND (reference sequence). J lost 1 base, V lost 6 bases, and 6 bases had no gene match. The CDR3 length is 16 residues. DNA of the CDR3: TGTGCCAGTAGCCGGACAGGGGGCGGCCGCACAGATACGCAGTATTTT. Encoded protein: CASSRTGGGRTDTQYF.

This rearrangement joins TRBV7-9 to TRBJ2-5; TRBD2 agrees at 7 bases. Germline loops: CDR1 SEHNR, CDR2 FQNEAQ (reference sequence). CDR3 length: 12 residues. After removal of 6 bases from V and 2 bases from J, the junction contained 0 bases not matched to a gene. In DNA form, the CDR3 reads TGTGCCAGCAGAGCGGGGCAAGAGACCCAGTACTTC. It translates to CASRAGQETQYF.

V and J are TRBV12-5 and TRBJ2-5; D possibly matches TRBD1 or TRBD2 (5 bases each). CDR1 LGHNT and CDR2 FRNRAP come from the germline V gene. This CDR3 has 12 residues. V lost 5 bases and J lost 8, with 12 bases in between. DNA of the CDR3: TGTGCTAGTGGTAGGGACCGCGTCACCCAGTACTTC. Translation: CASGRDRVTQYF.

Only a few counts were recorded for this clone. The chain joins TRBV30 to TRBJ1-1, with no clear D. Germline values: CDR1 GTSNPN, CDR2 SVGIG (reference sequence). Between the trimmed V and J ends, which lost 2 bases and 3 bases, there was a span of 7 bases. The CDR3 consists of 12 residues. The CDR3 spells CAWSYRDTEAFF. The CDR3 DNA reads TGTGCCTGGAGTTATCGAGACACTGAAGCTTTCTTT.